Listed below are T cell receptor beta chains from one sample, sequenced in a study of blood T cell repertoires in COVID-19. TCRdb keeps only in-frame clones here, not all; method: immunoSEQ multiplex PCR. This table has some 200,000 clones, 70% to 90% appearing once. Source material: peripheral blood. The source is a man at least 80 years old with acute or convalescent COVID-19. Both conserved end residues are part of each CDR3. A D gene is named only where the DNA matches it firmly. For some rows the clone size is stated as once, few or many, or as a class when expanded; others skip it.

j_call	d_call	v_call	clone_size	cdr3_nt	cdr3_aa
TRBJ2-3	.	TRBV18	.	TGTGCCAGCTCACCGGTTACGAGGGAGCGAGGCACAGATACGCAGTATTTT	CASSPVTRERGTDTQYF
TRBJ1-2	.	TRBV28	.	TGTGCCAGCAGTTCACAGGGATCCATTAACTATGGCTACACCTTC	CASSSQGSINYGYTF
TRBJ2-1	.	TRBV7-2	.	TGTGCCAGCATCTCGGGAGTGGGGTACAATGAGCAGTTCTTC	CASISGVGYNEQFF
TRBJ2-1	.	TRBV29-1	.	TGCAGCGTTGATAAGGGAGGAGAGCAGTTCTTC	CSVDKGGEQFF
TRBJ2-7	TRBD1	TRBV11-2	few	TGTGCCAGCAGCTTAGGCCCGGGACAGGGGGCCTACGAGCAGTACTTC	CASSLGPGQGAYEQYF
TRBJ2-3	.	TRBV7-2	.	TGTGCCAGCAGCTCCCGCAGTATGTCAGATACGCAGTATTTT	CASSSRSMSDTQYF
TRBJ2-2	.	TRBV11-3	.	TGTGCCAGCAGCTTAAACGGGAGACGGGGTGCCGGGGAGCTGTTTTTT	CASSLNGRRGAGELFF
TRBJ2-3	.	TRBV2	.	TGTGCCAGCAGTGAAGGACTCGCTACTCTTAGCACAGATACGCAGTATTTT	CASSEGLATLSTDTQYF
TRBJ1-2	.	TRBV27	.	TGTGCCAGCAGTTCCCACCCCACAGGGAACTATGGCTACACCTTC	CASSSHPTGNYGYTF
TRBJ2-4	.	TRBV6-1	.	TGTGCCAGCAGTGAACTCCAGGGGAGAATTGCCAAAAACATTCAGTACTTC	CASSELQGRIAKNIQYF
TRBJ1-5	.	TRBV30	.	TGTGCCTGGAGTGGGGGCGGTAACAGCAATCAGCCCCAGCATTTT	CAWSGGGNSNQPQHF
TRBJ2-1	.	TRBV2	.	TGTGCCAGCAGTGACCCAGGGGAAGGGTACAATGAGCAGTTCTTC	CASSDPGEGYNEQFF
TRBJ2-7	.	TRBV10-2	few	TGCGCCAGCCAAGTGGGCTCTGAGCAGTACTTC	CASQVGSEQYF
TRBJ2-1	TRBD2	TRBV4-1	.	TGCGCCAGCAGTCGACTAGCGGGAGCCGGTGAGCAGTTCTTC	CASSRLAGAGEQFF
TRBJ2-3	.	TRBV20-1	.	TGCAGTGCTAGTAGGGGGTTCGGGGTGACAGATACGCAGTATTTT	CSASRGFGVTDTQYF
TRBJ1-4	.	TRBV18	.	TGTGCCAGCTCACCCGGACAGCTCGGGGGGAAACTGTTTTTT	CASSPGQLGGKLFF
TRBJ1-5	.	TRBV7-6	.	TGTGCCAGCAGCTTAAGCCCCAATCAGCCCCAGCATTTT	CASSLSPNQPQHF
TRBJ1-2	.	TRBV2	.	TGTGCCAGCAGTGCGGGGGATTTTAACTATGGCTACACCTTC	CASSAGDFNYGYTF
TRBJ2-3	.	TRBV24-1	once	TGTGCCACCCTTTCCGGGGGTACGCAGTATTTT	CATLSGGTQYF
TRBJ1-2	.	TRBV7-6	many	TGTGCCAGCAGCGTCGGCAGGGGCTATGGCTACACCTTC	CASSVGRGYGYTF
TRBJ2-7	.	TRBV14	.	TGTGCCAGCAGCTCCAGGGGACCCTACGAGCAGTACTTC	CASSSRGPYEQYF
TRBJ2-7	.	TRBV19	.	TGTGCCAGTAGTACTAGCGCCCTGATGCACGAGCAGTACTTC	CASSTSALMHEQYF
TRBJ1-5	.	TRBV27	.	TGTGCCAGCAGCCTGTCTCGGGAAAGGCCCCAGCATTTT	CASSLSRERPQHF
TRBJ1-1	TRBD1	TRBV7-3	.	TGTGCCAGCAGCTTAATCGGCCAGGGGGTAACTGAAGCTTTCTTT	CASSLIGQGVTEAFF
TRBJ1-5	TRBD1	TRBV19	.	TGTGCCAGTACCACGGAGGACAGGGGGCCCTATAGCAATCAGCCCCAGCATTTT	CASTTEDRGPYSNQPQHF